This TCR beta chain was captured by sequencing in a study of blood T cell repertoires in COVID-19 (dated by TCRdb to 2019 to 2021). For the wider study: Samples from collaborators originated in the United States, Italy and Spain and spanned both the acute and convalescent phases of COVID-19. The material from the prospective study consisted of cDNA or gDNA derived from T cells, B-cell-depleted T cells, or PBMCs. Deeply sampled blood TCRbeta repertoires from subjects exposed to, actively infected with, or recovered from COVID-19 were included in the dataset. A freely available public database, intended as a resource for researchers studying the immune response to SARS-CoV-2, is where the repertoires were released. The samples were drawn from the first 160 participants of the ongoing ImmuneRACE study and from more than 1,000 subjects provided by 6 global collaborators. A de-identified subject ID, COVID-19 status, age in years and sex were almost always included in the sample metadata. Where available, HLA class I and class II types were obtained from metadata supplied by the sample provider rather than from assay-based typing.

The CDR3 covers 13 residues, taking in both the cysteine and the phenylalanine. Only the CDR3 region is kept as DNA, spanning 39 bases read in frame from base 1. V sheds 10 bases and J sheds 3 bases, leaving 15 bases between their ends. The germline V gene sets CDR1 to SNHLY and CDR2 to FYNNEI. In the case of this clone: No antigen is known for it. No per-base quality is available; no much larger clone lies one base away.

TCRbeta CDR3 regions were amplified from genomic DNA by means of the immunoSEQ Assay, a bias-controlled multiplex PCR. Regarding the original processing steps: Nucleated cell counts per sample were estimated from amplification of reference gene primers within the assay. To quantify the absolute abundance of each unique TCRbeta CDR3 rearrangement, sequence reads were collapsed and filtered. For each sample, productive Simpson clonality was calculated as the square root of Simpson's diversity index over productive rearrangements. This immuneACCESS table, as held by TCRdb, lists in-frame sequences with V and J called but not all clones. Of the missing ones, under half trace to an unresolved V gene in checked studies; the others have no known cause. V and J calls and clone size are those listed in that table; D and trimming were worked out from the DNA. This sample is represented by 230,000 or so clones; 80% to 85% of them were singletons. The leading ten clones occupy 4% to 5.5% of the sample.

Each collaborating institution followed its own protocols to collect whole blood in K2EDTA tubes. Collaborator samples were shipped for TCRbeta analysis as frozen whole blood, isolated PBMCs, or DNA extracted from either sample type. The research as a whole found: How much clinical and demographic metadata was included differed by source and by participant, and the metadata was provided uncurated.

The rearranged chain carries TRBV2 and TRBJ1-1; there is no confident call for the D gene. The sequence was collected from a man aged 50 to 59 with active or convalescent COVID-19. Input material: peripheral blood. The CDR3 region has the sequence CAIKTPLDTEAFF. The nucleotide sequence reads TGTGCCATAAAGACACCTTTGGACACTGAAGCTTTCTTT.